One sample yielded the 7 T cell receptor beta chains listed below, sequenced in a study of T cell changes during pregnancy in multiple sclerosis. Profiling relied on immunoSEQ multiplex PCR, and the TCRdb table lists in-frame clones only, not all of them. The data show tens of thousands of clones, 90% to 95% seen once. The material sequenced was peripheral blood, taken in the second trimester of pregnancy. These receptor sequences come from a female donor in good health, enrolled as a control in a pregnancy study.

The chain is built from TRBV4-2 and TRBJ2-3; TRBD2 matches at 10 bases. The CDR3 length is 17 residues. V trimming: 0 bases; J trimming: 5 bases; junction bases outside the gene matches: 8. CDR1 and CDR2 (germline): LGHNA, YNFKEQ. CDR3 in DNA: TGTGCCAGCAGCCAAGATGGAGCGGGAGGGGGGGGAGATACGCAGTATTTT. Residues: CASSQDGAGGGGDTQYF.

The chain recombines TRBV11-3 with TRBJ2-5; tentative D call: TRBD1 (5 bases). The germline gives CDR1 SGHNT, CDR2 YENEEA. Trimming removed 0 bases at V and 5 bases at J, with 13 bases between. This CDR3 region has 15 residues. For the CDR3, the DNA is TGTGCCAGCAGCTTAGATGGCCAGGGTACGGAGACCCAGTACTTC. This gives the protein CASSLDGQGTETQYF.

This chain links TRBV6-6 with TRBJ2-4; 7 nucleotides match TRBD1. V shed 0 bases and J 3 bases; nucleotides not matched to a gene: 5. This CDR3 has 16 residues. Germline CDR1 reads MNHNY; CDR2 reads SVGAGI (reference sequence). The CDR3 region is CASSYSQGDGKNIQYF. In DNA form, the CDR3 reads TGTGCCAGCAGTTACTCCCAGGGGGACGGCAAAAACATTCAGTACTTC.

The V and J genes are TRBV29-1 and TRBJ1-4; 8 positions agree with TRBD1. Germline V lookup: CDR1 SQVTM, CDR2 ANQGSEA. Trimming took 1 base from V and 8 from J; bases not matched to a gene: 3. The CDR3 loop spans 13 amino acids. This CDR3 is CSVEGTGQEKLFF. The CDR3 DNA follows: TGCAGCGTTGAAGGGACAGGGCAAGAAAAACTGTTTTTT. Based on the CDR3 plus reference TRBV29-1 and TRBJ1-4, the full variable domain is SAVISQKPSRDICQRGTSLTIQCQVDSQVTMMFWYRQQPGQSLTLIATANQGSEATYESGFVIDKFPISRPNLTFSTLTVSNMSPEDSSIYLCSVEGTGQEKLFFGSGTQLSVL.

The chain recombines TRBV6-5 with TRBJ1-1; D is possibly TRBD1 (6 bases). In germline, CDR1 is MNHEY, CDR2 SVGAGI. The V end lost 6 bases, the J end lost 1 base, and 9 bases lay between the germline ends. The CDR3 has 13 residues. The CDR3 spells CASRVTGNTEAFF. Written as DNA, the CDR3 is TGTGCCAGCAGGGTGACAGGGAACACTGAAGCTTTCTTT.

V usage is TRBV5-1 and J usage is TRBJ2-1, with D possibly being TRBD1 (6 bases). The germline CDR1 and CDR2 sequences are SGHRS and YFSETQ. The CDR3 is made up of 14 amino acids. The V and J ends lost 4 bases and 5 bases respectively, with 13 bases between them. DNA of the CDR3: TGCGCCAGCAGCATCGGACAGACCGACAATGAGCAGTTCTTC. Encoded protein: CASSIGQTDNEQFF.

Remarks on this clone: A read error may account for a junction end that differs from germline. This chain uses TRBV6-1 with TRBJ2-7, with 8 bases that match TRBD2. In germline, CDR1 is MNHNS, CDR2 SASEGT. This CDR3 contains 15 residues. Here the CDR3 DNA reads TGTGCCAGCAGTGAAGGGGTAGCGGGGAGGGGCTTTCCGGACTTC. It codes for CASSEGVAGRGFPDF.